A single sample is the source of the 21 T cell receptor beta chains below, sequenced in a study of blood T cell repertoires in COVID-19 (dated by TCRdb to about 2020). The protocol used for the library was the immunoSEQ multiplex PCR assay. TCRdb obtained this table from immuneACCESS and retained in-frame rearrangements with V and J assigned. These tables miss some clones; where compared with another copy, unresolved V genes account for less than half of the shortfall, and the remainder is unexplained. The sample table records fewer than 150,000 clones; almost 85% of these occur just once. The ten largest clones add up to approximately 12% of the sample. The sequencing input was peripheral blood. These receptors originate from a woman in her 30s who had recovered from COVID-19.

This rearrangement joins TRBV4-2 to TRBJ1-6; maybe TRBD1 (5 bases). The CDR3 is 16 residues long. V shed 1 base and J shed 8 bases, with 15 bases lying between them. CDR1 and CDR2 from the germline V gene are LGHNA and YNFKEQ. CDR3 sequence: CASSQVQTEFDSPLHF. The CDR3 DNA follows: TGTGCCAGCAGCCAAGTCCAGACAGAATTCGATTCACCCCTCCACTTT.

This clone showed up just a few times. CDR3 DNA: TGCGCCAGCAGCCCCACCCAGGTCCCAACTAATGAAAAACTGTTTTTT. It encodes CASSPTQVPTNEKLFF. The rearrangement links TRBV5-1 to TRBJ1-4; D not resolved. Deletions cut 4 bases from V and 0 bases from J, with 13 bases between. The CDR3 contains 16 residues. Germline CDR1 is SGHRS and CDR2 is YFSETQ.

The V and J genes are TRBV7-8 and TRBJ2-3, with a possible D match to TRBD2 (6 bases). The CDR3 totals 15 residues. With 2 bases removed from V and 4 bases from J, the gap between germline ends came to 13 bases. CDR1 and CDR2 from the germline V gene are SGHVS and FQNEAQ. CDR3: CASSLSAGRADTQYF. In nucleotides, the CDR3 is TGTGCCAGCAGCTTATCGGCGGGGCGGGCAGATACGCAGTATTTT. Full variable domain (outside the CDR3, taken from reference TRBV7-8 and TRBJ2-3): GAGVSQSPRYKVAKRGQDVALRCDPISGHVSLFWYQQALGQGPEFLTYFQNEAQLDKSGLPSDRFFAERPEGSVSTLKIQRTQQEDSAVYLCASSLSAGRADTQYFGPGTRLTVL.

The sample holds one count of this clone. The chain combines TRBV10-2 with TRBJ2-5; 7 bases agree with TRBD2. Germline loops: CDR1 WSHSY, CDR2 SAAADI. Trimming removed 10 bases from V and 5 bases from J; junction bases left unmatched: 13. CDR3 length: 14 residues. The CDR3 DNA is TGCGCCACCAGAGTCGGGGAGGGTTCGGAGACCCAGTACTTC. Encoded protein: CATRVGEGSETQYF.

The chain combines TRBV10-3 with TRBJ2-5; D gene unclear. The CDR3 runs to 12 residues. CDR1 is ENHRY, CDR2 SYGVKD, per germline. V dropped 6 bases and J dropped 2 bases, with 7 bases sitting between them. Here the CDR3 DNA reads TGTGCCATCAGCGGGTCTCAAGAGACCCAGTACTTC. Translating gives CAISGSQETQYF.

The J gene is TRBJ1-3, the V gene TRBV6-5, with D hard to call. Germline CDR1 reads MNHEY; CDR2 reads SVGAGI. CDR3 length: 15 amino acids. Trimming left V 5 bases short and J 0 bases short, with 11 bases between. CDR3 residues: CASSRGYLSGNTIYF. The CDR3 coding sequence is TGTGCCAGCAGTCGGGGATACCTCTCTGGAAACACCATATATTTT.

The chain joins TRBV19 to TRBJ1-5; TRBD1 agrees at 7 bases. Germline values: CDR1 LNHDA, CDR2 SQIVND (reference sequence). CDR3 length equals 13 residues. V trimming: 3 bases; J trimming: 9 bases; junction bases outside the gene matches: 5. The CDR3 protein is CASSITGESPQHF. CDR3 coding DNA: TGTGCCAGTAGTATTACAGGGGAATCGCCCCAGCATTTT.

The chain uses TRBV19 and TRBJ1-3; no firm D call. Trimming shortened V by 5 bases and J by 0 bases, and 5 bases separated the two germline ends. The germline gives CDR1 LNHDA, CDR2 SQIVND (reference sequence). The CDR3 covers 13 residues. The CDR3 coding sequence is TGTGCCAGTAGTCCTACCTCTGGAAACACCATATATTTT. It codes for CASSPTSGNTIYF.

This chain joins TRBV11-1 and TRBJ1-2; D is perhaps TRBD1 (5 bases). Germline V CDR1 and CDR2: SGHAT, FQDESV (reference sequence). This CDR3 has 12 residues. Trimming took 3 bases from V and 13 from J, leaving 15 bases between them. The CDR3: CASSFSEQASTF. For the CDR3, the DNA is TGTGCCAGCAGCTTTTCGGAACAGGCTTCCACCTTC.

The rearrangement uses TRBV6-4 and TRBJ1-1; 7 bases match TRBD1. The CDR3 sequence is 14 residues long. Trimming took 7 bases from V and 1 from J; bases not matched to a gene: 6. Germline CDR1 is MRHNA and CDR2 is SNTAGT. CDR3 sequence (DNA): TGTGCCAGCAAGTCGGGACAGTCGAACACTGAAGCTTTCTTT. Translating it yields CASKSGQSNTEAFF.

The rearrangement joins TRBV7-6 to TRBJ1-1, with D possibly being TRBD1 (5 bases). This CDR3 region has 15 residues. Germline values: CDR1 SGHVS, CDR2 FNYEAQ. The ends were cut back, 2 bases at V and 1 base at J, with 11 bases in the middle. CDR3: CASSLNRQQNTEAFF. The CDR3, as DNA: TGTGCCAGCAGCTTAAATCGACAGCAGAACACTGAAGCTTTCTTT.

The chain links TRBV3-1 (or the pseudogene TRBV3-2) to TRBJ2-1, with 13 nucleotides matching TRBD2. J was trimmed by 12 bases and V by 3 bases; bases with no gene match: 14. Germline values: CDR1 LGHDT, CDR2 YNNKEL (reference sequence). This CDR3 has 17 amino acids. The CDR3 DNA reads TGTGCCAGCAGCCACAAAGGGCGGGGACTAGCGGGGAGGGGGCAGTTCTTC. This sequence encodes CASSHKGRGLAGRGQFF.

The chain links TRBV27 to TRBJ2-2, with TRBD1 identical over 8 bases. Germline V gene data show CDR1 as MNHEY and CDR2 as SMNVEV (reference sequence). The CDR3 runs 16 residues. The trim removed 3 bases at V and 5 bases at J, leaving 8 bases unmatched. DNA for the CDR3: TGTGCCAGCAGTTTCTATTGGACAGGGACGACCGGGGAGCTGTTTTTT. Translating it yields CASSFYWTGTTGELFF.

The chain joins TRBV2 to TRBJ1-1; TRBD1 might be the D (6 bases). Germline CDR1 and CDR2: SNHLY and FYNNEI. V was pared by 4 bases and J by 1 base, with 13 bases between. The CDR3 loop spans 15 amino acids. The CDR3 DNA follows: TGTGCCAGCAGTGTTCCAGGGGCCAGGAACACTGAAGCTTTCTTT. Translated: CASSVPGARNTEAFF.

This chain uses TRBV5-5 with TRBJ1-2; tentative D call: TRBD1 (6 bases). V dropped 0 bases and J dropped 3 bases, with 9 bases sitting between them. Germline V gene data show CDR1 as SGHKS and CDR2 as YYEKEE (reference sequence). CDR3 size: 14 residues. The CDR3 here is CASSLAGGDYGYTF. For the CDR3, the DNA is TGTGCCAGCAGCTTGGCGGGGGGCGACTATGGCTACACCTTC.

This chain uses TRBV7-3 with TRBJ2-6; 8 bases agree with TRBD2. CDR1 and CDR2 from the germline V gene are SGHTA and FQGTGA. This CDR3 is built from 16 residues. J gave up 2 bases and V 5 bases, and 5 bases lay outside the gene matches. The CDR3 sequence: CASSARGAAGANVLTF. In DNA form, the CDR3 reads TGTGCCAGCAGCGCGCGGGGGGCGGCTGGGGCCAACGTCCTGACTTTC.

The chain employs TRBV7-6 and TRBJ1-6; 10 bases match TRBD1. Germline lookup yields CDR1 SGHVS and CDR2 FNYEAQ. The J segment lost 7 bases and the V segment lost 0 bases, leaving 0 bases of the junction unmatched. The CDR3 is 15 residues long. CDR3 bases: TGTGCCAGCAGCTTAGCGGGACAGGGGAATTCACCCCTCCACTTT. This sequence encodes CASSLAGQGNSPLHF.

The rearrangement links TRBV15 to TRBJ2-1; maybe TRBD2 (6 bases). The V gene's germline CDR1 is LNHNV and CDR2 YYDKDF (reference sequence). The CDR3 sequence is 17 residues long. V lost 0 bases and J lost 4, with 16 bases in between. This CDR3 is CATSRDISGFGYNEQFF. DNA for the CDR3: TGTGCCACCAGCAGAGATATAAGCGGGTTTGGGTACAATGAGCAGTTCTTC.

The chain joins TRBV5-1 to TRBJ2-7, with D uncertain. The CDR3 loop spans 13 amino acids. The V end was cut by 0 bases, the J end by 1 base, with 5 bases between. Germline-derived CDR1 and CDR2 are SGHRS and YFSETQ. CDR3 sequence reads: CASSLAGSYEQYF. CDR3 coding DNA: TGCGCCAGCAGCTTGGCAGGTTCCTACGAGCAGTACTTC.

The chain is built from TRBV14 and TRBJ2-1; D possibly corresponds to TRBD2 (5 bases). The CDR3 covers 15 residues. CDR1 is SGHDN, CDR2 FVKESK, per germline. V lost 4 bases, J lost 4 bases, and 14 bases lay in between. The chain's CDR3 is CASSRAGLAYNEQFF. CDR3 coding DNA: TGTGCCAGCAGCCGCGCTGGCCTAGCATACAATGAGCAGTTCTTC.

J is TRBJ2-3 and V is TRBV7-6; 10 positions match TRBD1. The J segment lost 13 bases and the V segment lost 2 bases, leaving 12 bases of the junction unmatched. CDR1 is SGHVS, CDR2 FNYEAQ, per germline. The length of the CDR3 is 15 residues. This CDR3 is CASSLRTGGPPVKYF. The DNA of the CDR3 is TGTGCCAGCAGCTTAAGGACAGGGGGGCCTCCCGTGAAGTATTTT.